The following is a TCR beta chain sequence with its context. Its cognate antigen is unknown. The data originate from a study of cytomegalovirus exposure and HLA in healthy donors. Germline-derived CDR1 and CDR2 are SNHLY and FYNNEI. The CDR3 has 20 residues. Trimming at V came to 3 bases and at J to 1 base, leaving 14 bases not matched to a gene. Study conclusions and caveats: A missense variant in DCLRE1C was later tied to TCR beta V- and J-gene trimming. Analysis was performed later, and it showed HLA-associated TCR beta chains to be more clonally expanded than equally common others. HLA restriction was apparent for most CMV-associated TCR beta chains in a later analysis. The productive fraction for most TCR beta V segments was about 87% or about 30% in an earlier analysis.

PCR employed 60 Vbeta and 13 Jbeta primers. Libraries were prepared by immunoSEQ multiplex PCR; TCRdb keeps only in-frame clonotypes and omits some of them. The sample comprises under 150,000 clones, 60% to 80% of which are singletons, and approximately 2.6% rests with the top ten. The sample taken for sequencing was PBMCs. This chain joins TRBV2 and TRBJ2-4; the match to TRBD1 covers 11 bases. The TCR originated in a woman between 55 and 75 years old in good health and CMV-seropositive. CDR3 amino acids: CASSDLPGQGVGRAKNIQYF. The DNA for the CDR3 is TGTGCCAGCAGTGACCTTCCGGGACAGGGGGTCGGGAGGGCCAAAAACATTCAGTACTTC.